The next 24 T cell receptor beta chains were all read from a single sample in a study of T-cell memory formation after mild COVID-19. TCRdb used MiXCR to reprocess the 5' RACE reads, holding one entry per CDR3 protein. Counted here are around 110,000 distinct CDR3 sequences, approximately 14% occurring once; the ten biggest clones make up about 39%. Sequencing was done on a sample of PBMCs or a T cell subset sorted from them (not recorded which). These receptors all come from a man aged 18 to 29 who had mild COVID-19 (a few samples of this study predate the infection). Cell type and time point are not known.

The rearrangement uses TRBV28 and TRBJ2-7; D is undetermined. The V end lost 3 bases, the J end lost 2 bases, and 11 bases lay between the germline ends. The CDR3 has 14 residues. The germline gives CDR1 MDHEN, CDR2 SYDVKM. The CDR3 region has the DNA TGTGCCAGCAGTTTTCAGGTTTTCCCCTACGAGCAGTACGTC. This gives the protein CASSFQVFPYEQYV.

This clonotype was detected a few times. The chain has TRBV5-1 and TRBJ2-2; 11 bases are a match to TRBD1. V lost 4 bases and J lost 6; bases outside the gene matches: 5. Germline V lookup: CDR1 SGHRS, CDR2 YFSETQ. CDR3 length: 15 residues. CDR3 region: CASSRPGQGAGELFF. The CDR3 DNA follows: TGCGCCAGCAGCCGTCCGGGACAGGGGGCCGGGGAGCTGTTTTTT. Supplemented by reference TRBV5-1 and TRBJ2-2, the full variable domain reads KAGVTQTPRYLIKTRGQQVTLSCSPISGHRSVSWYQQTPGQGLQFLFEYFSETQRNKGNFPGRFSGRQFSNSRSEMNVSTLELGDSALYLCASSRPGQGAGELFFGEGSRLTVL.

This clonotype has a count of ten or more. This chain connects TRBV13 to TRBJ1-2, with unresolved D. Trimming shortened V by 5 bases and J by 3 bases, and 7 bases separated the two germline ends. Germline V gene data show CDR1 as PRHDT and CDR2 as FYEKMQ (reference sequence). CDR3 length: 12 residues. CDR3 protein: CASSHRDYGYTF. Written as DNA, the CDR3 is TGTGCCAGCAGCCATCGGGACTATGGCTACACCTTC.

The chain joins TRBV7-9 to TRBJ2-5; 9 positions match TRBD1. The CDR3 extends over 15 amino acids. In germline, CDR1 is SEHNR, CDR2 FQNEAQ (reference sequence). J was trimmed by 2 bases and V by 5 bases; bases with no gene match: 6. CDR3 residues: CASSVGQGVQETQYF. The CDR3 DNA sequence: TGTGCCAGCAGCGTGGGACAGGGAGTGCAAGAGACCCAGTACTTC.

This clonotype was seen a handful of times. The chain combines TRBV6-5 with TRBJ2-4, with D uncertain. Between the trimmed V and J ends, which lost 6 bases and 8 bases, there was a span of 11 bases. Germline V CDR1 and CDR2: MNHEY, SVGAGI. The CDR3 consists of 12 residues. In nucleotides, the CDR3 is TGTGCCAGCAGGACGGGCAGAGACATTCAGTACTTC. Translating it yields CASRTGRDIQYF.

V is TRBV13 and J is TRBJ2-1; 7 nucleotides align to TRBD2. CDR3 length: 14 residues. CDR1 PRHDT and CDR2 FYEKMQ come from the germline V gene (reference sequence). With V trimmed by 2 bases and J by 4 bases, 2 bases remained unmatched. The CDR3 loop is CASSLRTRYNEQFF. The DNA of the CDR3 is TGTGCCAGCAGCTTACGGACTAGATACAATGAGCAGTTCTTC.

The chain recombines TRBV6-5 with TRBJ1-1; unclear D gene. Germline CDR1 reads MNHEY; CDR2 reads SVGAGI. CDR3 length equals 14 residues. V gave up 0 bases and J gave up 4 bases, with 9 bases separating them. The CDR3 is CASSYSGSGTEAFF. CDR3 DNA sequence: TGTGCCAGCAGTTACTCAGGGTCGGGCACTGAAGCTTTCTTT.

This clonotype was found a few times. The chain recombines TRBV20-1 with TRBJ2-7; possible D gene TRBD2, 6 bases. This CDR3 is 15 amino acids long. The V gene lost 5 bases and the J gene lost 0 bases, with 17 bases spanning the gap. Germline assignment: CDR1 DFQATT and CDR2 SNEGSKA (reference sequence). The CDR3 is CSAPAGLPDSYEQYV. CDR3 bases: TGCAGTGCTCCCGCCGGACTACCCGACTCCTACGAGCAGTACGTC.

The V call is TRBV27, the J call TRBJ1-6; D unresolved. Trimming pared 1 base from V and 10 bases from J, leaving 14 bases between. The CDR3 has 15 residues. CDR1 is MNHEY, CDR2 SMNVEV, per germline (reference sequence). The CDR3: CASSLYAGLSSPLHF. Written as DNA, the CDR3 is TGTGCCAGCAGTTTATATGCGGGTCTGTCCTCACCCCTCCACTTT.

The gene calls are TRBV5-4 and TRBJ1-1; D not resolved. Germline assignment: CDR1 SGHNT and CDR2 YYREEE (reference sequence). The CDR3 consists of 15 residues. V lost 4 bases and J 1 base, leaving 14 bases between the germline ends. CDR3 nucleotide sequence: TGTGCCAGCAGCCCTCCCCCGGGCAGGAACACTGAAGCTTTCTTT. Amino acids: CASSPPPGRNTEAFF.

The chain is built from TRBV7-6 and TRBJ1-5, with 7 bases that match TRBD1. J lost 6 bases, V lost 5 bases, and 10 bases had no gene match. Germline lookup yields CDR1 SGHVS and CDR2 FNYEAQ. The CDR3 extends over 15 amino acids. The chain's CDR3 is CASSRGEGGSQPQHF. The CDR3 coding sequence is TGTGCCAGCAGCCGGGGCGAAGGGGGCAGTCAGCCCCAGCATTTT.

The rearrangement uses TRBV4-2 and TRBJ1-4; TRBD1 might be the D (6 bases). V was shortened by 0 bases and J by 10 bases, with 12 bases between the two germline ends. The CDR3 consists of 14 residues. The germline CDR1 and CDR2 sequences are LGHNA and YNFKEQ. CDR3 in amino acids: CASSQDRGDGKLFF. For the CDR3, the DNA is TGTGCCAGCAGCCAAGACAGGGGAGATGGAAAACTGTTTTTT.

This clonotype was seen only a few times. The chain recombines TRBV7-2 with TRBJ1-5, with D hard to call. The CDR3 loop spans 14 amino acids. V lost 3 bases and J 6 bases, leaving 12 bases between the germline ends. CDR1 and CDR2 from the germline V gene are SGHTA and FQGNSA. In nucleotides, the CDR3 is TGTGCCAGCAGCTTTTTGGGTTCGGGTCAGCCCCAGCATTTT. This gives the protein CASSFLGSGQPQHF. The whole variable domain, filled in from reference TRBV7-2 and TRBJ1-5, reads GAGVSQSPSNKVTEKGKDVELRCDPISGHTALYWYRQSLGQGLEFLIYFQGNSAPDKSGLPSDRFSAERTGGSVSTLTIQRTQQEDSAVYLCASSFLGSGQPQHFGDGTRLSIL.

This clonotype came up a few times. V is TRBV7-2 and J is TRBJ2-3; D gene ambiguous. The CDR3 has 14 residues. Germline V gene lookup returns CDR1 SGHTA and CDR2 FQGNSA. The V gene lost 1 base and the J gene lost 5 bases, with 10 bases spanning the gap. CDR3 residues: CASSLGAVGDTQYF. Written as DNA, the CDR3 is TGTGCCAGCAGCTTAGGGGCCGTAGGAGATACGCAGTATTTT.

CDR3 in amino acids: CSAQTEPTDTQYF. CDR3 nucleotides: TGCAGTGCCCAGACAGAGCCCACAGATACGCAGTATTTT. This chain links TRBV20-1 with TRBJ2-3; the D gene is possibly TRBD1 (5 bases). Per the germline V gene, CDR1 is DFQATT and CDR2 is SNEGSKA (reference sequence). The CDR3 extends over 13 amino acids. V lost 6 bases to trimming and J lost 2 bases, with 12 bases between them.

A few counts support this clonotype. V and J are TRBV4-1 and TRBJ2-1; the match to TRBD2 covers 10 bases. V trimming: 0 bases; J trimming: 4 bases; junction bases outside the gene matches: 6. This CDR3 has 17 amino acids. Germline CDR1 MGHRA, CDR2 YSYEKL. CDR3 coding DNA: TGCGCCAGCAGCCAAGATCCTCCTAGCGGGGGTTACAATGAGCAGTTCTTC. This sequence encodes CASSQDPPSGGYNEQFF.

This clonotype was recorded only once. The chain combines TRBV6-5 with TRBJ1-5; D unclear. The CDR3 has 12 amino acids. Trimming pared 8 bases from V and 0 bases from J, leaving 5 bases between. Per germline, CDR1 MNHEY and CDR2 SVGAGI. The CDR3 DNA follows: TGTGCCAGCGGGAATAGCAATCAGCCCCAGCATTTT. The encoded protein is CASGNSNQPQHF.

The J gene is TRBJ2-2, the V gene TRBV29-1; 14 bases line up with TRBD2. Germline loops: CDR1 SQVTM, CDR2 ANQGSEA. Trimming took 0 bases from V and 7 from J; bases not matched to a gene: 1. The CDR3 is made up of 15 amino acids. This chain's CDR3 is CSVEETSGGDGELFF. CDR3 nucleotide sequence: TGCAGCGTTGAAGAGACTAGCGGGGGGGACGGGGAGCTGTTTTTT.

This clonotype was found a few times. The CDR3 region has the DNA TGTGCCAGCAGGGAGACTAGCGGGGCGTACCAAGAGACCCAGTACTTC. This translates into CASRETSGAYQETQYF. The chain is built from TRBV12-3 or TRBV12-4 and TRBJ2-5, with TRBD2 matching over 11 bases. The CDR3 is 16 amino acids. Trimming removed 6 bases from V and 0 bases from J; junction bases left unmatched: 6.

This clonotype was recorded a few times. The CDR3 protein is CASSQWQGAEAFF. The DNA for the CDR3 is TGTGCCAGCAGCCAATGGCAGGGAGCTGAAGCTTTCTTT. The chain employs TRBV14 and TRBJ1-1, with a tentative D call TRBD1 (5 bases). The V end was cut by 2 bases, the J end by 6 bases, with 10 bases between. Germline loops: CDR1 SGHDN, CDR2 FVKESK. This CDR3 has 13 residues. Full variable domain (missing parts from reference TRBV14 and TRBJ1-1): EAGVTQFPSHSVIEKGQTVTLRCDPISGHDNLYWYRRVMGKEIKFLLHFVKESKQDESGMPNNRFLAERTGGTYSTLKVQPAELEDSGVYFCASSQWQGAEAFFGQGTRLTVV.

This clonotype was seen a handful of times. The DNA of the CDR3 is TGTGCCAGCAGCCAAACACTGGACAGCCCCTACGAGCAGTACTTC. Amino acids: CASSQTLDSPYEQYF. The chain combines TRBV4-2 with TRBJ2-7; tentatively, D is TRBD1 (6 bases). The germline CDR1 and CDR2 sequences are LGHNA and YNFKEQ. There are 15 residues in the CDR3. Trimming removed 2 bases from V and 2 bases from J, with 13 bases in between.

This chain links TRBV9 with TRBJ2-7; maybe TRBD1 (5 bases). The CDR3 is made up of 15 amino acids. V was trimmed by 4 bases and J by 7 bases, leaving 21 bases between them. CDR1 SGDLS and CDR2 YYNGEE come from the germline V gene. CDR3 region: CASSPSTRQLEEQYF. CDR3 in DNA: TGTGCCAGCAGCCCATCGACGAGACAGCTTGAGGAGCAGTACTTC.

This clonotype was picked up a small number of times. The CDR3 sequence is CASSLGPTRPQHF. Written as DNA, the CDR3 is TGTGCCAGCAGCTTAGGCCCGACTCGGCCCCAGCATTTT. V gene TRBV13 combines with J gene TRBJ1-5; the D is unclear. The length of the CDR3 is 13 residues. Trimming removed 0 bases at V and 9 bases at J, with 9 bases between. Germline CDR1 reads PRHDT; CDR2 reads FYEKMQ (reference sequence).

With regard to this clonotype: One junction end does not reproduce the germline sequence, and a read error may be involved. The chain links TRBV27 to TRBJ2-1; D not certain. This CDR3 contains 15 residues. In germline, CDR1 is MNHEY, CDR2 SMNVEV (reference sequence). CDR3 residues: CASSLSTEPYNERFF. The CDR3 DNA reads TGTGCCAGCAGTTTATCGACGGAACCCTACAATGAGCGGTTCTTC.